The 22 T cell receptor beta chains given below trace back to one sample, sequenced in a study of T cells in Graves' hyperthyroidism and ophthalmopathy. TCR beta CDR3 regions were amplified from RNA. Researchers ran a first-round RT-PCR on the TCR CDR3 using the HTBI primer set. TCRdb called the multiplex PCR reads again in MiXCR, with one record for every CDR3 protein. The repertoire holds about 500,000 distinct CDR3 sequences, 40% to 55% seen once, with about two fifths in the top ten. Sequencing was performed on peripheral blood or thyroid tissue (not recorded which). The receptors here all came from an adult woman with Graves' disease, either hyperthyroidism or ophthalmopathy (not recorded which).

The genes are TRBV7-2 and TRBJ2-7, with D uncertain. CDR3 length: 11 amino acids. CDR1 SGHTA and CDR2 FQGNSA come from the germline V gene. Trimming removed 6 bases from V and 3 bases from J, with 6 bases in between. The CDR3 protein is CASSWDYEQYF. For the CDR3, the DNA is TGTGCCAGCAGTTGGGACTACGAGCAGTACTTC.

The gene calls are TRBV18 and TRBJ1-2; D ambiguous. Trimming pared 0 bases from V and 0 bases from J, leaving 11 bases between. This CDR3 has 16 amino acids. Germline lookup yields CDR1 KGHSH and CDR2 LQKENI. The CDR3 region is CASSPPQAGANYGYTF. In DNA form, the CDR3 reads TGTGCCAGCTCACCACCGCAGGCAGGAGCTAACTATGGCTACACCTTC.

The CDR3 here is CASSPPSGQLNTEAFF. The CDR3 region has the DNA TGTGCCAGCAGCCCCCCTTCGGGACAGCTGAACACTGAAGCTTTCTTT. The V and J genes are TRBV7-9 and TRBJ1-1; 7 positions match TRBD1. After removal of 5 bases from V and 0 bases from J, the junction contained 9 bases not matched to a gene. This CDR3 is built from 16 residues. CDR1 is SEHNR and CDR2 is FQNEAQ in the germline V gene (reference sequence).

This clonotype was recorded at least ten times. This chain joins TRBV7-8 and TRBJ2-7; TRBD2 matches 8 bases. Germline assignment: CDR1 SGHVS and CDR2 FQNEAQ. This CDR3 spans 15 amino acids. Unmatched junction bases numbered 6, after V lost 4 bases and J lost 1 base. In DNA form, the CDR3 reads TGTGCCAGCAGCTCACGGGAGGGCTTTTCCTACGAGCAGTACTTC. Translation gives CASSSREGFSYEQYF.

This chain uses TRBV14 with TRBJ2-7; D is unclear. V lost 5 bases and J lost 6, with 11 bases in between. The CDR3 sequence is 12 residues long. Per germline, CDR1 SGHDN and CDR2 FVKESK. This CDR3 is CASSATMSEQYF. CDR3 in DNA: TGTGCCAGCAGCGCCACTATGAGCGAGCAGTACTTC.

In its sample, this clonotype was seen a few times. The chain carries TRBV7-9 and TRBJ2-5; 12 bases agree with TRBD1. V shed 10 bases, J shed 5 bases, and the junction held 11 bases outside the gene matches. Germline CDR1 and CDR2: SEHNR and FQNEAQ (reference sequence). This CDR3 is built from 15 residues. The CDR3 reads CATSAGDRGRETQYF. CDR3 in DNA: TGTGCCACCAGTGCTGGGGACAGGGGGCGGGAGACCCAGTACTTC.

V is TRBV10-3 and J is TRBJ2-5; D may be TRBD1 or TRBD2 (5 bases each). V was shortened by 4 bases and J by 3 bases, with 15 bases between the two germline ends. CDR1 is ENHRY and CDR2 is SYGVKD in the germline V gene. The CDR3 runs to 15 residues. The CDR3 spells CAISAPRDGKETQYF. The CDR3 DNA follows: TGTGCCATCAGTGCCCCCCGGGACGGGAAAGAGACCCAGTACTTC.

The chain has TRBV29-1 and TRBJ1-2, with a tentative D call TRBD1 (6 bases). The CDR3 loop spans 14 amino acids. Germline CDR1 reads SQVTM; CDR2 reads ANQGSEA. The V end lost 4 bases, the J end lost 6 bases, and 18 bases lay between the germline ends. The CDR3 bases are TGCAGCGTTGTACGGGACACCCGCCGCCATGGCTACACCTTC. Its translation is CSVVRDTRRHGYTF.

This clonotype was observed at least ten times. This chain links TRBV5-5 with TRBJ1-5; 8 bases align to TRBD1. This CDR3 region has 15 residues. CDR1 is SGHKS, CDR2 YYEKEE, per germline (reference sequence). V dropped 1 base and J dropped 6; count of bases not matched to a gene: 6. The CDR3 loop is CASSLNPGGGQPQHF. In DNA, the CDR3 is TGTGCCAGCAGCTTGAACCCAGGGGGCGGTCAGCCCCAGCATTTT.

A single count supports this clonotype. The chain employs TRBV11-2 and TRBJ2-5, with TRBD2 matching over 8 bases. The CDR3 runs 15 residues. Trimming cost V 5 bases and J 1 base; bases outside gene matches: 6. CDR1 SGHAT and CDR2 FQNNGV come from the germline V gene. The CDR3 loop reads CASSPPLAGQETQYF. CDR3 nucleotides: TGTGCCAGCAGCCCCCCCCTAGCGGGCCAAGAGACCCAGTACTTC.

This clonotype was seen many times. This sequence joins TRBV5-4 and TRBJ1-2, with D uncertain. The V gene's germline CDR1 is SGHNT and CDR2 YYREEE (reference sequence). V lost 2 bases, J lost 8 bases, and 7 bases lay in between. The CDR3 loop spans 11 amino acids. The CDR3 is CASSFLDGYTF. The CDR3 DNA sequence: TGTGCCAGCAGCTTTTTAGACGGCTACACCTTC. Full variable domain (outside the CDR3, taken from reference TRBV5-4 and TRBJ1-2): ETGVTQSPTHLIKTRGQQVTLRCSSQSGHNTVSWYQQALGQGPQFIFQYYREEENGRGNFPPRFSGLQFPNYSSELNVNALELDDSALYLCASSFLDGYTFGSGTRLTVV.

This clonotype was seen a handful of times. This sequence joins TRBV5-1 and TRBJ2-2, with TRBD2 as a possible D gene (6 bases). CDR3 length equals 14 residues. Trimming removed 4 bases at V and 3 bases at J, with 10 bases between. Germline CDR1 and CDR2: SGHRS and YFSETQ. The CDR3, as DNA: TGCGCCAGCAGCGGGGGAGGCGACACCGGGGAGCTGTTTTTT. Translated: CASSGGGDTGELFF.

The chain employs TRBV12-3 or TRBV12-4 and TRBJ2-5, with 8 bases aligning to TRBD2. With 6 bases clipped from V and 4 bases from J, the junction kept 13 bases outside the gene matches. There are 16 residues in the CDR3. The CDR3 here is CASSQLRRGVPETQYF. The CDR3 nucleotides are TGTGCCAGCAGCCAGCTCCGGCGGGGGGTCCCAGAGACCCAGTACTTC.

The chain is built from TRBV7-2 and TRBJ1-2; the D gene is possibly TRBD1 (6 bases). Trimming cost V 6 bases and J 8 bases, with 16 bases left between them. CDR3 length: 13 residues. Germline assignment: CDR1 SGHTA and CDR2 FQGNSA. In DNA, the CDR3 is TGTGCCAGCAGTGCACCGGGACATTCGGGCTACACCTTC. It encodes CASSAPGHSGYTF.

The chain has TRBV29-1 and TRBJ2-7; no reliable D call. Trimming took off 1 base at V and 3 bases at J, with 13 bases between the two ends. CDR1 is SQVTM, CDR2 ANQGSEA, per germline. There are 14 residues in the CDR3. The DNA of the CDR3 is TGCAGCGTTGAAGGGGGATTAGATGTCTACGAGCAGTACTTC. Translating it yields CSVEGGLDVYEQYF.

This clonotype appeared once. The chain couples TRBV2 to TRBJ1-4; D ambiguous. The CDR3 has 12 amino acids. The V gene lost 6 bases and the J gene lost 5 bases, with 7 bases spanning the gap. Looked up from germline, CDR1 is SNHLY and CDR2 is FYNNEI. CDR3 sequence (DNA): TGTGCCAGCAGGGGAGAAAATGAAAAACTGTTTTTT. This encodes CASRGENEKLFF.

This clonotype was seen ten or more times. The chain carries TRBV2 and TRBJ1-1; a weak D match, TRBD1 (5 bases). Trimming took off 6 bases at V and 6 bases at J, with 11 bases between the two ends. Per the germline V gene, CDR1 is SNHLY and CDR2 is FYNNEI. The CDR3 has 12 residues. CDR3 in amino acids: CASRPAGPEAFF. The CDR3 bases are TGTGCCAGCAGGCCAGCGGGACCTGAAGCTTTCTTT.

This clonotype was seen only a few times. This chain uses TRBV6-1 with TRBJ1-6, with TRBD1 as a possible D gene (6 bases). Trimming left V 6 bases short and J 8 bases short, with 26 bases between. The CDR3 runs to 18 residues. Per germline, CDR1 MNHNS and CDR2 SASEGT. This CDR3 reads CASSEFAFSGRGDSPLHF. The CDR3, as DNA: TGTGCCAGCAGCGAGTTCGCTTTCTCGGGGAGGGGGGATTCACCCCTCCACTTT.

The chain joins TRBV7-2 to TRBJ2-7, with TRBD1 matching over 9 bases. CDR1 SGHTA and CDR2 FQGNSA come from the germline V gene. Losses at the gene ends were 4 bases for V and 1 base for J; bases not matched to a gene: 2. CDR3 length equals 14 residues. The CDR3 DNA reads as TGTGCCAGCAGCTCAGACAGGGGGTCCTACGAGCAGTACTTC. Protein: CASSSDRGSYEQYF.

Many counts were recorded for this clonotype. This chain links TRBV7-2 with TRBJ1-4; 9 nucleotides align to TRBD1. Germline CDR1 reads SGHTA; CDR2 reads FQGNSA. The CDR3 spans 14 residues. J gave up 8 bases and V 5 bases, and 6 bases lay outside the gene matches. The CDR3 DNA reads as TGTGCCAGCAGCCCTACAGGGGGCTGGGAAAAACTGTTTTTT. It is translated as CASSPTGGWEKLFF. The full variable domain, rest sourced from reference TRBV7-2 and TRBJ1-4, is GAGVSQSPSNKVTEKGKDVELRCDPISGHTALYWYRQSLGQGLEFLIYFQGNSAPDKSGLPSDRFSAERTGGSVSTLTIQRTQQEDSAVYLCASSPTGGWEKLFFGSGTQLSVL.

The gene calls are TRBV19 and TRBJ2-5; D is perhaps TRBD1 (6 bases). V was pared by 3 bases and J by 5 bases, with 10 bases between. This CDR3 comprises 13 residues. Germline values: CDR1 LNHDA, CDR2 SQIVND (reference sequence). The CDR3 protein is CASSIGGAETQYF. The CDR3 nucleotides are TGTGCCAGTAGTATTGGGGGCGCGGAGACCCAGTACTTC.

Ten or more counts support this clonotype. This sequence joins TRBV7-2 and TRBJ1-5, with D perhaps matching TRBD1 (5 bases). V lost 0 bases to trimming and J lost 0 bases, with 9 bases between them. Germline V lookup: CDR1 SGHTA, CDR2 FQGNSA. The CDR3 is 16 residues long. The CDR3 region is CASSLAGHYSNQPQHF. Here the CDR3 DNA reads TGTGCCAGCAGCTTAGCAGGACACTATAGCAATCAGCCCCAGCATTTT.